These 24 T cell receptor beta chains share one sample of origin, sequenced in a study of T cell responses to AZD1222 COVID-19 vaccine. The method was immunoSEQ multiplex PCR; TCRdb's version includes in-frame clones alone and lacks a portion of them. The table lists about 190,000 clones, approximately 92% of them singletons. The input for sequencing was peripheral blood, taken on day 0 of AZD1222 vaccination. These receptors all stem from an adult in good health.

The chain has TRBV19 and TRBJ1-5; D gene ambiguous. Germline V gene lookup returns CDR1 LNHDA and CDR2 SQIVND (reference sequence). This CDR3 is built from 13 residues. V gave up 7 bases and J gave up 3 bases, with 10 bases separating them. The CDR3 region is CASTLNFNQPQHF. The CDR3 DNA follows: TGTGCCAGTACCTTAAATTTCAATCAGCCCCAGCATTTT.

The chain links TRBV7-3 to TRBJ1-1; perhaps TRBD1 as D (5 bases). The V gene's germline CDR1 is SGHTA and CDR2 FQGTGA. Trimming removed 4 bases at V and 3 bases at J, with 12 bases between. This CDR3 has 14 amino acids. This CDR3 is CASSSLGGDTEAFF. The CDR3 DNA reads TGTGCCAGCAGCTCCCTTGGAGGGGACACTGAAGCTTTCTTT.

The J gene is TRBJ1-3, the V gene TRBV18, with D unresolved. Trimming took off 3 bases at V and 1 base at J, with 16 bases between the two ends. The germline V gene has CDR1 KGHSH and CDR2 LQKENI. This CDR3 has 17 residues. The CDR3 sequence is CASSPLLGLQSGNTIYF. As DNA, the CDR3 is TGTGCCAGCTCACCTCTTCTCGGACTGCAATCTGGAAACACCATATATTTT.

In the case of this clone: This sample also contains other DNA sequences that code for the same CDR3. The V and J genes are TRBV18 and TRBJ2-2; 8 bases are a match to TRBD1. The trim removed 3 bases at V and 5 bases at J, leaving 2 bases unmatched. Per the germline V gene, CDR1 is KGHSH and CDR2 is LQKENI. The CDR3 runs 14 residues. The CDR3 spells CASSPRTGTGELFF. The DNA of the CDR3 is TGTGCCAGCTCACCTCGGACAGGGACCGGGGAGCTGTTTTTT.

The DNA of the CDR3 is TGTGCCAGCAGTTACTGGCTAGCGGGGTACAATGAGCAGTTCTTC. Its translation: CASSYWLAGYNEQFF. This chain joins TRBV6-2 or TRBV6-3 and TRBJ2-1; the match to TRBD2 covers 9 bases. Per germline, CDR1 MNHEY and CDR2 SVGEGT. This CDR3 is 15 amino acids long. Trimming took 1 base from V and 4 from J; bases not matched to a gene: 2.

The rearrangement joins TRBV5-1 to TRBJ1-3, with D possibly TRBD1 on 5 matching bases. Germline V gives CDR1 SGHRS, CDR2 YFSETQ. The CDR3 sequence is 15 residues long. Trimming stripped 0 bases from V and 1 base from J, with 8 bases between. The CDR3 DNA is TGCGCCAGCAGCTTGGACGGGACTTCTGGAAACACCATATATTTT. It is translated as CASSLDGTSGNTIYF. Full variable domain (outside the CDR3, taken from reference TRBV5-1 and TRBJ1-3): KAGVTQTPRYLIKTRGQQVTLSCSPISGHRSVSWYQQTPGQGLQFLFEYFSETQRNKGNFPGRFSGRQFSNSRSEMNVSTLELGDSALYLCASSLDGTSGNTIYFGEGSWLTVV.

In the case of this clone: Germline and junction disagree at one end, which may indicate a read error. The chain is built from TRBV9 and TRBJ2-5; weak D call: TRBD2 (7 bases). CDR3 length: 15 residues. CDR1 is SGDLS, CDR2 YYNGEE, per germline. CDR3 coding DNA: TGTGCCAGCAGCGTAGGGAGGGGGGGCCAAAAGACCCAGTACTTC. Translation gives CASSVGRGGQKTQYF.

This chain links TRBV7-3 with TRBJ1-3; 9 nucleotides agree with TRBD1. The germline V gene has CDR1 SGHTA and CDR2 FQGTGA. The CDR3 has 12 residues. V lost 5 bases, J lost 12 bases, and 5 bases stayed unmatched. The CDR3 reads CASSAGQGNIYF. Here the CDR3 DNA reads TGTGCCAGCAGCGCGGGACAGGGCAACATATATTTT.

The CDR3 reads CASSQESDTQYF. CDR3 nucleotides: TGTGCCAGCAGCCAGGAATCAGATACGCAGTATTTT. This chain uses TRBV3-1 (or the pseudogene TRBV3-2) with TRBJ2-3; D is ambiguous. Germline V gene data show CDR1 as LGHDT and CDR2 as YNNKEL (reference sequence). Trimming shortened V by 3 bases and J by 4 bases, and 5 bases separated the two germline ends. The CDR3 runs 12 residues.

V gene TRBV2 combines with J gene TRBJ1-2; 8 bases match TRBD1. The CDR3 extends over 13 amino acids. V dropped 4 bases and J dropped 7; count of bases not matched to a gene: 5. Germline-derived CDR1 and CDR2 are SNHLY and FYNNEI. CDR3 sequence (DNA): TGTGCCAGCAGTGGGACAGGGTTTGGTGGCTACACCTTC. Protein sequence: CASSGTGFGGYTF.

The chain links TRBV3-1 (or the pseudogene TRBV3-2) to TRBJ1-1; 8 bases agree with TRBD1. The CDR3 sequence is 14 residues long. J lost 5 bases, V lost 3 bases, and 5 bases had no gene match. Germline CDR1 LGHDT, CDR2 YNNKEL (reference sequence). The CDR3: CASSHDRGWTEAFF. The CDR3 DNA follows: TGTGCCAGCAGCCACGACAGGGGTTGGACTGAAGCTTTCTTT.

In nucleotides, the CDR3 is TGTGCCAGCAGTTACTTGTACCCGGGAAGACAGGGGGCTAGCTACACCTTC. This encodes CASSYLYPGRQGASYTF. V gene TRBV6-2 or TRBV6-3 combines with J gene TRBJ1-2, with 10 positions matching TRBD1. The CDR3 totals 17 residues. With V trimmed by 1 base and J by 9 bases, 14 bases remained unmatched. Germline CDR1 is MNHEY and CDR2 is SVGEGT.

The CDR3 protein is CASMRAGGRETQYF. Written as DNA, the CDR3 is TGTGCCAGCATGCGAGCGGGGGGGAGGGAGACCCAGTACTTC. The rearrangement joins TRBV7-2 to TRBJ2-5, with 10 bases aligning to TRBD2. The V and J ends lost 7 bases and 5 bases, in that order; junction bases with no gene match: 7. The CDR3 covers 14 residues. The germline V gene encodes CDR1 SGHTA and CDR2 FQGNSA.

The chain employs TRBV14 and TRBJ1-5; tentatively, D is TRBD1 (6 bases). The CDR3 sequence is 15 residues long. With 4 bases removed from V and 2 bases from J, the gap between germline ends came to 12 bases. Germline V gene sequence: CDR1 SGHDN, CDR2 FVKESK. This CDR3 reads CASSPGGKGNQPQHF. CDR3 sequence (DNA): TGTGCCAGCAGCCCCGGGGGCAAGGGCAATCAGCCCCAGCATTTT.

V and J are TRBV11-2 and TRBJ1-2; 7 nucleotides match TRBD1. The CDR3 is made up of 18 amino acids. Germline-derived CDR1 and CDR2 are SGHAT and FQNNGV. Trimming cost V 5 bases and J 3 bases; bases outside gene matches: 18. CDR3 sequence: CASSPQAPGQHSYYGYTF. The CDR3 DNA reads TGTGCCAGCAGCCCCCAGGCGCCGGGACAGCATTCATACTATGGCTACACCTTC.

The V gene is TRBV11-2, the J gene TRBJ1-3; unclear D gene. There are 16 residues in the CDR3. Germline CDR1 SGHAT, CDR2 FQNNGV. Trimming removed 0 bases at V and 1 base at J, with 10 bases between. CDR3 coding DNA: TGTGCCAGCAGCTTAGATCTTGTGGGTTCTGGAAACACCATATATTTT. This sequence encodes CASSLDLVGSGNTIYF.

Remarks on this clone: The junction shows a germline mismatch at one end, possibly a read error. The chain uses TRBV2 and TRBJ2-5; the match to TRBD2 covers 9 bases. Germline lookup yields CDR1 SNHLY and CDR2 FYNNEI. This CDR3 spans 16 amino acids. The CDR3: CASREEAGGGFETQYF. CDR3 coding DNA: TGTGCCAGCAGAGAAGAAGCGGGGGGCGGGTTTGAGACCCAGTACTTC.

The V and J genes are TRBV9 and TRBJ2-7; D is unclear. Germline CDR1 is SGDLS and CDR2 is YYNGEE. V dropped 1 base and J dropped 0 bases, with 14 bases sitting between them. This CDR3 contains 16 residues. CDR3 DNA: TGTGCCAGCAGCGTACCTCCCTCTCCATTCTCCTACGAGCAGTACTTC. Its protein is CASSVPPSPFSYEQYF.

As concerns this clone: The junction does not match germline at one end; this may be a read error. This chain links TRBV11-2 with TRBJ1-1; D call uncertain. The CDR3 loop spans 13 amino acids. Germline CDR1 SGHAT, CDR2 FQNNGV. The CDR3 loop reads CASSIDVGTEAFF. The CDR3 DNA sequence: TGTGCCAGCAGCATAGACGTGGGCACTGAAGCTTTCTTT.

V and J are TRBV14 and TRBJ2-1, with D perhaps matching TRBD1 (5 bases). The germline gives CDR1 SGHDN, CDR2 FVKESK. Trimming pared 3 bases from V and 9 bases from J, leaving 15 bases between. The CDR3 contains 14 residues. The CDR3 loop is CASSQFQGGVEQFF. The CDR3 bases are TGTGCCAGCAGCCAGTTCCAGGGTGGTGTTGAGCAGTTCTTC.

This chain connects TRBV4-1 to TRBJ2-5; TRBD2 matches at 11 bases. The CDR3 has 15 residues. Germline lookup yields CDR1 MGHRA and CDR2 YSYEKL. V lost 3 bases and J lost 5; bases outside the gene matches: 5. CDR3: CASSHIAGGRETQYF. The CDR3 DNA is TGCGCCAGCAGCCATATAGCGGGGGGGCGGGAGACCCAGTACTTC.

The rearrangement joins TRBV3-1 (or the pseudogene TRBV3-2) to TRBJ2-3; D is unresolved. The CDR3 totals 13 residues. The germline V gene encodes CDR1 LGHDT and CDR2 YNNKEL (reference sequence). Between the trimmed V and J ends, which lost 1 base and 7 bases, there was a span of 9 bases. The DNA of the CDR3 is TGTGCCAGCAGCCAAGCCCCCGGCAATACGCAGTATTTT. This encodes CASSQAPGNTQYF.

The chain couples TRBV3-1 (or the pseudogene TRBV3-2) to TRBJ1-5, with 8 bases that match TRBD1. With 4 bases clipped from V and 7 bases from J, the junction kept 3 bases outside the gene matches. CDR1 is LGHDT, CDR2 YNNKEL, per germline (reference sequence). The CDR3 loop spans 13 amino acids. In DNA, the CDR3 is TGTGCCAGCAGCCGGACAGGGTGGCAGCCCCAGCATTTT. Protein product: CASSRTGWQPQHF.

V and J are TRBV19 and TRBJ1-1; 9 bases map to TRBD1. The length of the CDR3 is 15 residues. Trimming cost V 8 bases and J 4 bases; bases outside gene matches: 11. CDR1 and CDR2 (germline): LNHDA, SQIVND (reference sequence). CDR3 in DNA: TGTGCCAGTGGCCCTCTCGACAGGGGGTCCACTGAAGCTTTCTTT. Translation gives CASGPLDRGSTEAFF.